One and the same sample provided the 15 T cell receptor beta chains below, sequenced in a study of blood T cells in healthy people across ages. Then a second PCR, running about 6 to 11 cycles, was carried out with a sample-barcoded 5' primer and a J-beta primer mix. One entry per CDR3 protein results from TCRdb running MiXCR on the 5' RACE reads. The data contain about 640,000 distinct CDR3 sequences, roughly 50% of them singletons. Material: blood. These TCRs come from a man aged 60 to 69 in good health.

There are a few counts of this clonotype. This sequence joins TRBV20-1 and TRBJ2-5; TRBD2 matches at 8 bases. Germline CDR1 DFQATT, CDR2 SNEGSKA (reference sequence). The CDR3 loop spans 13 amino acids. With 8 bases clipped from V and 2 bases from J, the junction kept 7 bases outside the gene matches. The CDR3 nucleotides read TGCAGTCCCGGGGGGGCCCGTCAAGAGACCCAGTACTTC. Translation: CSPGGARQETQYF.

This chain joins TRBV2 and TRBJ1-2; a weak D match, TRBD1 (6 bases). Germline V gene data show CDR1 as SNHLY and CDR2 as FYNNEI. The ends were cut back, 4 bases at V and 5 bases at J, with 14 bases in the middle. This CDR3 is built from 14 residues. The CDR3 sequence is CASSGEQGTYGYTF. Here the CDR3 DNA reads TGTGCCAGCAGTGGGGAGCAGGGGACATATGGCTACACCTTC.

The chain links TRBV10-3 to TRBJ2-1; D is uncertain. V dropped 3 bases and J dropped 6 bases, with 6 bases sitting between them. The CDR3 sequence is 12 residues long. Germline CDR1 reads ENHRY; CDR2 reads SYGVKD. The CDR3 sequence is CAISDRSNEQFF. The DNA for the CDR3 is TGTGCCATCAGTGACAGGTCCAATGAGCAGTTCTTC.

In this sample, this clonotype turned up a few times. This chain connects TRBV20-1 to TRBJ1-2, with 7 bases lining up with TRBD1. CDR1 is DFQATT and CDR2 is SNEGSKA in the germline V gene (reference sequence). CDR3 length: 15 residues. After removal of 6 bases from V and 0 bases from J, the junction contained 10 bases not matched to a gene. The CDR3 here is CSAIHRGSANYGYTF. The CDR3 DNA reads as TGCAGTGCCATTCACAGGGGAAGCGCTAACTATGGCTACACCTTC.

This clonotype occurred a few times. The rearrangement joins TRBV7-2 to TRBJ2-7, with TRBD1 as a possible D gene (9 bases). The germline V gene encodes CDR1 SGHTA and CDR2 FQGNSA. The CDR3 loop spans 16 amino acids. V lost 3 bases and J 2 bases, leaving 17 bases between the germline ends. CDR3 region: CASSFSGTGIPYEQYF. The CDR3 DNA is TGTGCCAGCAGCTTTAGCGGGACAGGGATACCCTACGAGCAGTACTTC.

In this sample, this clonotype turned up a few times. The chain uses TRBV20-1 and TRBJ2-5; possibly TRBD2 for D (5 bases). There are 15 residues in the CDR3. The germline V and J ends were trimmed by 3 bases and 5 bases, with 19 bases remaining between them. Germline values: CDR1 DFQATT, CDR2 SNEGSKA (reference sequence). CDR3 protein: CSARSPGKRQETQYF. The CDR3 coding sequence is TGCAGTGCTAGGTCGCCGGGGAAGCGGCAGGAGACCCAGTACTTC.

Only a few counts were recorded for this clonotype. The V and J genes are TRBV11-2 and TRBJ2-7; either TRBD1 or TRBD2 may supply D (5 bases each). CDR3 length: 15 amino acids. Germline-derived CDR1 and CDR2 are SGHAT and FQNNGV. Trimming pared 1 base from V and 4 bases from J, leaving 14 bases between. The CDR3 region has the DNA TGTGCCAGCAGCTTAGGGGACCTTCCATTGTACGAGCAGTACTTC. Translation: CASSLGDLPLYEQYF.

This chain connects TRBV7-9 to TRBJ1-2; D ambiguous. The CDR3 sequence is 14 residues long. Germline assignment: CDR1 SEHNR and CDR2 FQNEAQ (reference sequence). The ends were cut back, 8 bases at V and 4 bases at J, with 17 bases in the middle. CDR3 sequence reads: CASVRVEDSYGYTF. The CDR3 DNA is TGTGCCAGCGTCCGTGTGGAGGATTCCTATGGCTACACCTTC.

The chain uses TRBV20-1 and TRBJ2-1; D gene uncertain. The ends were cut back, 7 bases at V and 2 bases at J, with 9 bases in the middle. Germline V gives CDR1 DFQATT, CDR2 SNEGSKA (reference sequence). The CDR3 is 12 amino acids. CDR3 DNA: TGCAGTGGGGCCGCGACCTACAATGAGCAGTTCTTC. Protein product: CSGAATYNEQFF.

This clonotype is a singleton in its sample. The chain combines TRBV25-1 with TRBJ2-5, with TRBD2 as a possible D gene (5 bases). Germline CDR1 reads MGHDK; CDR2 reads SYGVNS. This CDR3 region has 14 residues. V lost 8 bases and J lost 1, with 14 bases in between. The CDR3 DNA reads TGTGCCAGCGGATTGCATGGGAGCCAAGAGACCCAGTACTTC. This gives the protein CASGLHGSQETQYF.

This chain connects TRBV6-5 to TRBJ1-2; TRBD1 might be the D (5 bases). From germline, CDR1 is MNHEY and CDR2 SVGAGI. The CDR3 consists of 13 residues. Trimming pared 5 bases from V and 4 bases from J, leaving 11 bases between. As DNA, the CDR3 is TGTGCCAGCAGTCCGTCGGGGGGCTATGGCTACACCTTC. Its translation: CASSPSGGYGYTF.

As regards this clonotype: One end of the junction fails to match germline, which may point to a read error. The V and J genes are TRBV6-5 and TRBJ2-7, with D perhaps TRBD2 (6 bases). Germline CDR1 and CDR2: MNHEY and SVGAGI. The CDR3 sequence is 14 residues long. CDR3 sequence: CASRTRRGSYKQYF. The CDR3 bases are TGTGCCAGCAGGACCCGGAGGGGCTCCTACAAGCAGTACTTC.

The rearrangement uses TRBV5-6 and TRBJ1-1, with D possibly being TRBD1 (6 bases). Germline assignment: CDR1 SGHDT and CDR2 YYEEEE. The CDR3 has 15 residues. Trimming removed 3 bases at V and 7 bases at J, with 19 bases between. The CDR3 reads CASSWGAVREGEAFF. The CDR3 nucleotides read TGTGCCAGCAGCTGGGGGGCCGTGCGTGAGGGTGAAGCTTTCTTT.

J is TRBJ2-1 and V is TRBV20-1; a possible D gene is TRBD2 (5 bases). In germline, CDR1 is DFQATT, CDR2 SNEGSKA (reference sequence). V was cut by 5 bases and J by 4 bases, with 15 bases left in between. The CDR3 sequence is 14 residues long. Written as DNA, the CDR3 is TGCAGTGCTGCCCCCTCAACGGGGTACAATGAGCAGTTCTTC. Translating gives CSAAPSTGYNEQFF.

The V gene is TRBV28, the J gene TRBJ2-7; 7 bases agree with TRBD2. V shed 3 bases, J shed 2 bases, and the junction held 10 bases outside the gene matches. CDR1 and CDR2 (germline): MDHEN, SYDVKM. This CDR3 contains 16 residues. CDR3 DNA: TGTGCCAGCAGTTTGGGTTCGACTAGCATCGCCTACGAGCAGTACTTC. Translating it yields CASSLGSTSIAYEQYF.